Included here is one T cell receptor beta chain sequence, with context. The data are from a study of control samples from healthy donors and cancer patients. Sequencing used immunoSEQ multiplex PCR; TCRdb keeps in-frame clones, though not all of them. The sample lists some 150,000 clones, 91% occurring once. The CDR3 has 13 residues. Germline values: CDR1 SGHAT, CDR2 FQNNGV. After removal of 1 base from V and 17 bases from J, the junction contained 8 bases not matched to a gene. This receptor was taken from a man between 18 and 29 years old in good health. Specimen: blood. The chain employs TRBV11-2 and TRBJ1-6, with TRBD1 identical over 7 bases. CDR3 in DNA: TGTGCCAGCAGCTTAGGGCAGGGGGTTAACTTCCACTTT. Its protein is CASSLGQGVNFHF.